Listed here are 11 T cell receptor beta chains from one sample, sequenced in a study of T cells in Graves' hyperthyroidism and ophthalmopathy. The investigators amplified TCR beta CDR3 regions from RNA transcripts. With the HTBI primer set, the TCR CDR3 went through a first round of RT-PCR. A single record per CDR3 protein comes from TCRdb applying MiXCR to the multiplex PCR reads. The repertoire holds approximately 430,000 distinct CDR3 sequences, with 15% to 18% as singletons. Material: blood. Receptor source: a woman between 18 and 29 years old with Graves' hyperthyroidism.

This clonotype was detected only a few times. The DNA for the CDR3 is TGTGCCAGCAGCTCTAACTCAGGGGCTCAAGGCTACACCTTC. It yields the protein CASSSNSGAQGYTF. J is TRBJ1-2 and V is TRBV11-2; a possible D gene is TRBD1 (6 bases). CDR1 SGHAT and CDR2 FQNNGV come from the germline V gene. Trimming left V 4 bases short and J 8 bases short, with 17 bases between. The CDR3 spans 14 residues.

This clonotype came up many times. The chain combines TRBV3-1 with TRBJ1-1; D not certain. V lost 1 base to trimming and J lost 6 bases, with 6 bases between them. The CDR3 consists of 12 residues. Germline lookup yields CDR1 LGHDT and CDR2 YNNKEL (reference sequence). CDR3 in amino acids: CASSQGIAEAFF. CDR3 DNA sequence: TGTGCCAGCAGCCAAGGGATAGCTGAAGCTTTCTTT. The entire variable domain, with the rest obtained from reference TRBV3-1 and TRBJ1-1, is as follows: DTAVSQTPKYLVTQMGNDKSIKCEQNLGHDTMYWYKQDSKKFLKIMFSYNNKELIINETVPNRFSPKSPDKAHLNLHINSLELGDSAVYFCASSQGIAEAFFGQGTRLTVV.

This clonotype has a handful of counts. The CDR3 DNA is TGTGCCAGTAGTATGGAATGGCGGCGGGGGGGCCCGGATACGCAGTATTTT. It specifies CASSMEWRRGGPDTQYF. The chain employs TRBV19 and TRBJ2-3; 9 nucleotides align to TRBD2. Germline loops: CDR1 LNHDA, CDR2 SQIVND (reference sequence). V was pared by 3 bases and J by 6 bases, with 13 bases of the junction left unmatched. This CDR3 spans 17 amino acids.

This clonotype was counted a few times. The V gene is TRBV6-4, the J gene TRBJ1-1; D gene unclear. This CDR3 is 14 amino acids long. Germline V gives CDR1 MRHNA, CDR2 SNTAGT. V lost 5 bases, J lost 6 bases, and 16 bases lay in between. The DNA of the CDR3 is TGTGCCAGCAGTATGGAGAACGGGGTCCCTGAAGCTTTCTTT. The encoded protein is CASSMENGVPEAFF.

This sequence joins TRBV19 and TRBJ1-5; 10 bases fit TRBD1. V shed 7 bases and J 6 bases; nucleotides not matched to a gene: 9. CDR1 LNHDA and CDR2 SQIVND come from the germline V gene (reference sequence). The CDR3 sequence is 15 residues long. The CDR3 sequence: CASTRGGQGTQPQHF. Here the CDR3 DNA reads TGTGCCAGTACCCGAGGGGGACAGGGGACTCAGCCCCAGCATTTT.

This clonotype was counted at least ten times. The chain combines TRBV18 with TRBJ1-1, with D possibly being TRBD1 (5 bases). The germline CDR1 and CDR2 sequences are KGHSH and LQKENI. The CDR3 extends over 14 amino acids. Trimming took 5 bases from V and 5 from J, leaving 15 bases between them. The CDR3 is CASSISVGETEAFF. Written as DNA, the CDR3 is TGTGCCAGCTCAATTTCCGTGGGGGAGACTGAAGCTTTCTTT.

This clonotype occurred many times. The chain couples TRBV6-2 or TRBV6-3 to TRBJ1-6; 9 nucleotides agree with TRBD1. Germline-derived CDR1 and CDR2 are MNHEY and SVGEGT. The CDR3 contains 14 residues. Losses at the gene ends were 5 bases for V and 12 bases for J; bases not matched to a gene: 8. DNA for the CDR3: TGTGCCAGCAGTCGGGACAGGGCGATGGTACCCCTCCACTTT. This codes for CASSRDRAMVPLHF.

The rearrangement joins TRBV29-1 to TRBJ1-2; D may be TRBD1 (5 bases). V shed 6 bases and J shed 7 bases, with 18 bases lying between them. The CDR3 extends over 13 amino acids. The germline V gene has CDR1 SQVTM and CDR2 ANQGSEA. The CDR3 DNA is TGCAGCGTCTATGGACAAGCTTACCTTGGCTACACCTTC. Protein product: CSVYGQAYLGYTF.

In this sample, this clonotype turned up many times. The chain recombines TRBV7-2 with TRBJ2-5; the match to TRBD1 covers 9 bases. CDR3 length equals 17 residues. Germline CDR1 is SGHTA and CDR2 is FQGNSA. With V trimmed by 1 base and J by 1 base, 7 bases remained unmatched. CDR3 sequence: CASSLVVTGGFQETQYF. In DNA form, the CDR3 reads TGTGCCAGCAGCTTAGTCGTGACAGGGGGTTTCCAAGAGACCCAGTACTTC. Together with reference TRBV7-2 and TRBJ2-5, the CDR3 gives the full variable domain: GAGVSQSPSNKVTEKGKDVELRCDPISGHTALYWYRQSLGQGLEFLIYFQGNSAPDKSGLPSDRFSAERTGGSVSTLTIQRTQQEDSAVYLCASSLVVTGGFQETQYFGPGTRLLVL.

In this sample, this clonotype turned up many times. The chain carries TRBV20-1 and TRBJ2-2, with 12 nucleotides matching TRBD2. Germline V gene lookup returns CDR1 DFQATT and CDR2 SNEGSKA (reference sequence). CDR3 length: 14 residues. V lost 5 bases, J lost 4 bases, and 2 bases stayed unmatched. The CDR3 bases are TGCAGTGCTCTAGCGGGAGGGAGCACCGGGGAGCTGTTTTTT. Translated: CSALAGGSTGELFF.

Ten or more counts support this clonotype. This sequence joins TRBV20-1 and TRBJ2-1; the D gene could be TRBD1 or TRBD2 (5 bases each). Trimming shortened V by 8 bases and J by 0 bases, and 14 bases separated the two germline ends. CDR3 length equals 14 residues. CDR1 and CDR2 from the germline V gene are DFQATT and SNEGSKA (reference sequence). The CDR3 DNA reads as TGCAGTACCCGGGACCAGAGCTCCTACAATGAGCAGTTCTTC. It specifies CSTRDQSSYNEQFF.